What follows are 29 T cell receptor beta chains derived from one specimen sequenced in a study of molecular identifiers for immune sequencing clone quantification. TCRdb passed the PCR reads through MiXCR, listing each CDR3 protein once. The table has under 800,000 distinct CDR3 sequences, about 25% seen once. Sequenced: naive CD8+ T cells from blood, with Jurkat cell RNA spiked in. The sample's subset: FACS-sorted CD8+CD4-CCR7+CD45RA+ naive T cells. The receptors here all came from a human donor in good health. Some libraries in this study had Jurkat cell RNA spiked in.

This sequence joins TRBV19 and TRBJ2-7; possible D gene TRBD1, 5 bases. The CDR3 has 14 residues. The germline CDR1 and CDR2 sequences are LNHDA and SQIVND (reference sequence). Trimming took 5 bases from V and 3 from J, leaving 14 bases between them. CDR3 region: CASSPTGSLYEQYF. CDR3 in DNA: TGTGCCAGTAGTCCAACAGGTTCCCTCTACGAGCAGTACTTC.

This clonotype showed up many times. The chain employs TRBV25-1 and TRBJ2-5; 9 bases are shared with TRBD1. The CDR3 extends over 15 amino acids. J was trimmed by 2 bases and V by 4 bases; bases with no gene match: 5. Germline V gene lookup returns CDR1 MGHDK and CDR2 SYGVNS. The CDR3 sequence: CASSVGTGIQETQYF. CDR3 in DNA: TGTGCCAGCAGTGTCGGGACAGGGATTCAAGAGACCCAGTACTTC.

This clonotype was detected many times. CDR3 DNA: TGTGCCAGCAGCGGAAGGACAGGGGGCACAGATACGCAGTATTTT. Protein: CASSGRTGGTDTQYF. V is TRBV5-8 and J is TRBJ2-3, with TRBD1 matching 9 bases. The germline V gene encodes CDR1 SGHTS and CDR2 YDEGEE. The CDR3 sequence is 15 residues long. V lost 4 bases and J lost 1; bases outside the gene matches: 4. Variable domain in full (rest from reference TRBV5-8 and TRBJ2-3): EAGVTQSPTHLIKTRGQQATLRCSPISGHTSVYWYQQALGLGLQFLLWYDEGEERNRGNFPPRFSGRQFPNYSSELNVNALELEDSALYLCASSGRTGGTDTQYFGPGTRLTVL.

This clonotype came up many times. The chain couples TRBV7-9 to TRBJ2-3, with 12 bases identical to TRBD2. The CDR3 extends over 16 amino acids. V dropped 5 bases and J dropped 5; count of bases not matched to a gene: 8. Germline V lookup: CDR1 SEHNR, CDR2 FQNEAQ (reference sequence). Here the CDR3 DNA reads TGTGCCAGCAGCAAGACTAGCGGGAGTCGCGGAGATACGCAGTATTTT. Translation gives CASSKTSGSRGDTQYF. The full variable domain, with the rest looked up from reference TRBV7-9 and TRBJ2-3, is DTGVSQNPRHKITKRGQNVTFRCDPISEHNRLYWYRQTLGQGPEFLTYFQNEAQLEKSRLLSDRFSAERPKGSFSTLEIQRTEQGDSAMYLCASSKTSGSRGDTQYFGPGTRLTVL.

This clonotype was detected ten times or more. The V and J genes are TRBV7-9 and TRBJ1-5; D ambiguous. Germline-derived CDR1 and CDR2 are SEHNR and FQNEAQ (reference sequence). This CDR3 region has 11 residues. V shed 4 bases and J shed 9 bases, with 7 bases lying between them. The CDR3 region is CASSSVGPQHF. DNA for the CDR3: TGTGCCAGCAGCTCAGTAGGGCCCCAGCATTTT.

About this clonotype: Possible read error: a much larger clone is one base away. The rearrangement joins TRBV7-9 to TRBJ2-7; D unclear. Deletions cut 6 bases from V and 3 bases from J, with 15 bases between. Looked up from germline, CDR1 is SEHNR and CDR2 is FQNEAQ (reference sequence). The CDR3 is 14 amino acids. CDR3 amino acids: CASRPHLGCYEQYF. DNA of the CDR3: TGTGCCAGCAGACCCCACCTAGGGTGCTACGAGCAGTACTTC.

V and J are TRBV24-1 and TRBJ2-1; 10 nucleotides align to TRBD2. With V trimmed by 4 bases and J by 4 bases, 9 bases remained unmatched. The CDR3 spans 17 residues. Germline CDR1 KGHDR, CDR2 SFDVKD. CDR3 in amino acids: CATSDADSGGLYNEQFF. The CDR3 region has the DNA TGTGCCACCAGTGACGCGGATAGCGGGGGGCTTTACAATGAGCAGTTCTTC.

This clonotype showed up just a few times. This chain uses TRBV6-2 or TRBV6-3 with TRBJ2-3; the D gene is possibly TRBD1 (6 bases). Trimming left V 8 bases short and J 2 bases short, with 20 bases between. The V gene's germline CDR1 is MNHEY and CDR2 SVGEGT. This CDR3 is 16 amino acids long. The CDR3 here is CASAQWVTGVTDTQYF. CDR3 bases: TGTGCCAGCGCCCAATGGGTGACAGGTGTCACAGATACGCAGTATTTT.

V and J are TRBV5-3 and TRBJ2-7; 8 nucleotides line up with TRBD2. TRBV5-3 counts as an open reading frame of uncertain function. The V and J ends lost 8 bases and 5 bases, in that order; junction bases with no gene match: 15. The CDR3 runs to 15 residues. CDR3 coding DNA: TGTGCCAGCAGCGATGGGACTAGTGGTTTGGACGAGCAGTACTTC. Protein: CASSDGTSGLDEQYF.

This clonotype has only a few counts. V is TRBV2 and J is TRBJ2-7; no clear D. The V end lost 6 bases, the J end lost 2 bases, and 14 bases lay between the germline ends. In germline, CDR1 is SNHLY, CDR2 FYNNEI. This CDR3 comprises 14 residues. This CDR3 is CASSESPRAYEQYF. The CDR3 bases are TGTGCCAGCAGCGAATCCCCCAGAGCCTACGAGCAGTACTTC.

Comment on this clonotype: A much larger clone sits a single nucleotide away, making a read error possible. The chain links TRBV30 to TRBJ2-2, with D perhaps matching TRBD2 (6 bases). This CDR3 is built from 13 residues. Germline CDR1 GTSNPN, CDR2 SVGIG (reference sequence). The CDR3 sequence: CAWSLVGTGGLFF. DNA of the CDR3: TGTGCCTGGAGCCTCGTAGGAACCGGGGGGCTGTTTTTT.

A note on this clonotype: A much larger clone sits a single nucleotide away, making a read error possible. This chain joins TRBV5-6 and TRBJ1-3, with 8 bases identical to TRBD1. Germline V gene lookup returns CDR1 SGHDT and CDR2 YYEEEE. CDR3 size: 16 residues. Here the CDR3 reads CAGSFYGTGPGNTIYF. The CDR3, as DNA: TGTGCCGGCAGCTTCTACGGGACAGGACCTGGAAACACCATATATTTT. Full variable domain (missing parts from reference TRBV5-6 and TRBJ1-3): DAGVTQSPTHLIKTRGQQVTLRCSPKSGHDTVSWYQQALGQGPQFIFQYYEEEERQRGNFPDRFSGHQFPNYSSELNVNALLLGDSALYLCAGSFYGTGPGNTIYFGEGSWLTVV.

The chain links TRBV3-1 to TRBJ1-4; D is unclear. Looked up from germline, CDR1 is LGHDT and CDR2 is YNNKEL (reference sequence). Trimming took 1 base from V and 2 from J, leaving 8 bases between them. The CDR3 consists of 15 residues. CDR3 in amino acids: CASSQVRGTNEKLFF. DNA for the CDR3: TGTGCCAGCAGCCAAGTCCGGGGTACTAATGAAAAACTGTTTTTT. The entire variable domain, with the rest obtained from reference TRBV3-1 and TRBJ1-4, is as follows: DTAVSQTPKYLVTQMGNDKSIKCEQNLGHDTMYWYKQDSKKFLKIMFSYNNKELIINETVPNRFSPKSPDKAHLNLHINSLELGDSAVYFCASSQVRGTNEKLFFGSGTQLSVL.

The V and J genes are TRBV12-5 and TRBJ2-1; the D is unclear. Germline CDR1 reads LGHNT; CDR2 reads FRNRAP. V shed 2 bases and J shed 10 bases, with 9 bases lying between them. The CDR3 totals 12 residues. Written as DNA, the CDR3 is TGTGCTAGTGGTTTGACCCTTCGGGAGCAGTTCTTC. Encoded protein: CASGLTLREQFF.

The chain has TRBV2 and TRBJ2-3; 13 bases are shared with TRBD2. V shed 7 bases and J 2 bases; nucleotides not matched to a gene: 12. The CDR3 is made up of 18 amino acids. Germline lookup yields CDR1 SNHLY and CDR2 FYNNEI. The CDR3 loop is CASTTGTSGNIITDTQYF. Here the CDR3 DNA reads TGTGCCAGCACCACCGGGACTAGCGGGAATATAATCACAGATACGCAGTATTTT.

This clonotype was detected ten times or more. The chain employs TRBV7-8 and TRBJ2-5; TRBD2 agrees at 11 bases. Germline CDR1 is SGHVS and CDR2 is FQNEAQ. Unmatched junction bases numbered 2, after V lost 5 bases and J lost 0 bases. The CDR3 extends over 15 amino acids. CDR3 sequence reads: CASSASGGYQETQYF. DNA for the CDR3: TGTGCCAGCAGCGCTAGCGGGGGGTACCAAGAGACCCAGTACTTC.

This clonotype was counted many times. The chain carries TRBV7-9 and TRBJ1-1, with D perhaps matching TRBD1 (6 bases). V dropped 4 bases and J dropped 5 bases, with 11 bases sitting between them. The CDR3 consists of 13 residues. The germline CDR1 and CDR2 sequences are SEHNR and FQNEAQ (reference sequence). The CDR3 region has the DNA TGTGCCAGCAGCTCTACAGGGAAGACTGAAGCTTTCTTT. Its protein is CASSSTGKTEAFF. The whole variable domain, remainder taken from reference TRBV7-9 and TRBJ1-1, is DTGVSQNPRHKITKRGQNVTFRCDPISEHNRLYWYRQTLGQGPEFLTYFQNEAQLEKSRLLSDRFSAERPKGSFSTLEIQRTEQGDSAMYLCASSSTGKTEAFFGQGTRLTVV.

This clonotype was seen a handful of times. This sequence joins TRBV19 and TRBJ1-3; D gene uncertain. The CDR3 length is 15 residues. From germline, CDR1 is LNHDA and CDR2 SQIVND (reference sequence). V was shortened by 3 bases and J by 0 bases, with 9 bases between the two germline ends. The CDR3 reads CASSMEAYSGNTIYF. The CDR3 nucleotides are TGTGCCAGTAGTATGGAGGCGTACTCTGGAAACACCATATATTTT.

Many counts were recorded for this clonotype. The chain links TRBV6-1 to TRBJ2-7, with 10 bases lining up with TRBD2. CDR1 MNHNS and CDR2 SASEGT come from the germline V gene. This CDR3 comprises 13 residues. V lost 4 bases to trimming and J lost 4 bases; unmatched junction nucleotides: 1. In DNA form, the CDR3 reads TGTGCCAGCAGTGCTAGCGGGGGTTACGAGCAGTACTTC. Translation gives CASSASGGYEQYF.

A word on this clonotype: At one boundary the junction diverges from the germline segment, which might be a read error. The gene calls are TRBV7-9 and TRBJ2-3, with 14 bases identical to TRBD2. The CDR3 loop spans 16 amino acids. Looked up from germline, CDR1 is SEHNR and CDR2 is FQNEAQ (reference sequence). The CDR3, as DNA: TGTACCAGTCGGGGACTAGCGGGAGTTAGCACAGATACGCAGTATTTT. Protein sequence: CTSRGLAGVSTDTQYF.

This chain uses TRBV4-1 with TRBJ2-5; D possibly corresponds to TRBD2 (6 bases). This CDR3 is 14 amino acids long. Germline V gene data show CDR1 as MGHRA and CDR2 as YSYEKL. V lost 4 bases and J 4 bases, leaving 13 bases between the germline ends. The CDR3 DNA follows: TGCGCCAGCAGCCCGGGGACTTCCCGAGAGACCCAGTACTTC. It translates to CASSPGTSRETQYF.

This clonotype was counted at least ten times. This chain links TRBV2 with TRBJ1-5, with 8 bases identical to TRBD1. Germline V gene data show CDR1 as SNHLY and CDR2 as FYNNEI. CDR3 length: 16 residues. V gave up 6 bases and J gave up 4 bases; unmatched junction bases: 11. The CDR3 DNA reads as TGTGCCAGCAGCGTCGAAGGACAGGGTATAAATCAGCCCCAGCATTTT. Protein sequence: CASSVEGQGINQPQHF.

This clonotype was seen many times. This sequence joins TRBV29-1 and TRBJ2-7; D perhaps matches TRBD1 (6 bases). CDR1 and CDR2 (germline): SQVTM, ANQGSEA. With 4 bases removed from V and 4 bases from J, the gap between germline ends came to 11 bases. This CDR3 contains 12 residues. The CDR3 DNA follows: TGCAGCGTTGTGGGCAGGGGATACGAGCAGTACTTC. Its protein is CSVVGRGYEQYF.

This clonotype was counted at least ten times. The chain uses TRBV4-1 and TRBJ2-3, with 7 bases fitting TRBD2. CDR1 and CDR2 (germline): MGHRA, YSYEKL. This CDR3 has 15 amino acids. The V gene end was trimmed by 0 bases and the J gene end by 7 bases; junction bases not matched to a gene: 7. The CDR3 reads CASSQESGVTYTQYF. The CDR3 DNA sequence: TGCGCCAGCAGCCAAGAAAGCGGGGTAACTTATACGCAGTATTTT.

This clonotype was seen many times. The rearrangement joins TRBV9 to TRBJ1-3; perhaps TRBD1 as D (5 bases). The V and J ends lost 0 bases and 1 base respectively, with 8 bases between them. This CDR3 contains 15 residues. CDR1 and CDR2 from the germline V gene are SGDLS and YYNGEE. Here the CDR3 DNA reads TGTGCCAGCAGCGTAGTCGGGGGTTCTGGAAACACCATATATTTT. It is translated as CASSVVGGSGNTIYF. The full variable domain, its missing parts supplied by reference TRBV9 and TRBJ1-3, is DSGVTQTPKHLITATGQRVTLRCSPRSGDLSVYWYQQSLDQGLQFLIQYYNGEERAKGNILERFSAQQFPDLHSELNLSSLELGDSALYFCASSVVGGSGNTIYFGEGSWLTVV.

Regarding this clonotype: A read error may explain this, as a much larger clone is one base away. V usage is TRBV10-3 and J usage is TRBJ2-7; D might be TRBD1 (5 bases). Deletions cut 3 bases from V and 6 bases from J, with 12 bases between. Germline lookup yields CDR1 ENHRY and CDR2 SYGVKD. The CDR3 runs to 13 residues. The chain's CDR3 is CAISDPAGFEQYF. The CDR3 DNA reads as TGTGCCATCAGTGACCCTGCAGGGTTCGAGCAGTACTTC.

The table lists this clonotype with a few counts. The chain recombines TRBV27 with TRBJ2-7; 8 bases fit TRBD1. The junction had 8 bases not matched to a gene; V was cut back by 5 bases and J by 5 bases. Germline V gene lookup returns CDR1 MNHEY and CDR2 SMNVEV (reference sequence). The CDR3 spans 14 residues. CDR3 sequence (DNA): TGTGCCAGCAGTCTAAGGACAGGGTTGAACGAGCAGTACTTC. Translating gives CASSLRTGLNEQYF.

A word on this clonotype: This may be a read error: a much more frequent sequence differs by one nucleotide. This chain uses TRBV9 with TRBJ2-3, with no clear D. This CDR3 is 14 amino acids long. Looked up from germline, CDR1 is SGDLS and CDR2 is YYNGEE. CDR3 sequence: CPSSVGSSTDTQYF. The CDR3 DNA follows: TGTCCCAGCAGCGTAGGCTCAAGCACAGATACGCAGTATTTT. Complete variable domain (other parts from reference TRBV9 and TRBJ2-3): DSGVTQTPKHLITATGQRVTLRCSPRSGDLSVYWYQQSLDQGLQFLIQYYNGEERAKGNILERFSAQQFPDLHSELNLSSLELGDSALYFCPSSVGSSTDTQYFGPGTRLTVL.

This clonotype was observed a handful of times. This CDR3 is CASSIEDSTDTQYF. In nucleotides, the CDR3 is TGTGCCAGTAGTATAGAGGATAGCACAGATACGCAGTATTTT. V gene TRBV19 combines with J gene TRBJ2-3; D gene uncertain. This CDR3 is 14 amino acids long. Deletions cut 0 bases from V and 0 bases from J, with 4 bases between. Germline V gene sequence: CDR1 LNHDA, CDR2 SQIVND (reference sequence).